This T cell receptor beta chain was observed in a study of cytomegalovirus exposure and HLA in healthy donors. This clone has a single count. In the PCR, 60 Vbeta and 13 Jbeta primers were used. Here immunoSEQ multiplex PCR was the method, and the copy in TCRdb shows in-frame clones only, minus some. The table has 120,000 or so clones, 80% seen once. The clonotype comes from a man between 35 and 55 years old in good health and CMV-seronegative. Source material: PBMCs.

The CDR3 bases are TGTGCCAGCAGAACCAATTTTGCGGGGCCCCAGCATTTT. This gives the protein CASRTNFAGPQHF. The chain employs TRBV6-5 and TRBJ1-5; D unresolved. Trimming cost V 6 bases and J 9 bases, with 15 bases left between them. CDR1 is MNHEY and CDR2 is SVGAGI in the germline V gene. CDR3 size: 13 residues.